Listed here are 2 T cell receptor beta chains from one sample, sequenced in a study of blood T cell repertoires in COVID-19. Profiled with immunoSEQ multiplex PCR; TCRdb holds only in-frame clones, not every one. The data hold under 85,000 clones, with roughly 90% observed a single time. The sequencing input was peripheral blood. The receptors shown here come from a man in his 70s with active or convalescent COVID-19.

This sequence joins TRBV9 and TRBJ2-7; D is possibly TRBD2 (5 bases). The V end lost 4 bases, the J end lost 6 bases, and 20 bases lay between the germline ends. Germline CDR1 SGDLS, CDR2 YYNGEE. The CDR3 is made up of 15 amino acids. CDR3 protein: CASSPPPGTHTEQYF. Here the CDR3 DNA reads TGTGCCAGCAGCCCCCCCCCGGGAACACATACCGAGCAGTACTTC.

The chain is built from TRBV29-1 and TRBJ1-1; no definite D call. CDR1 and CDR2 (germline): SQVTM, ANQGSEA. Trimming removed 6 bases from V and 1 base from J, with 6 bases in between. The CDR3 spans 11 residues. The chain's CDR3 is CSVPGNTEAFF. The CDR3 region has the DNA TGCAGCGTACCCGGGAACACTGAAGCTTTCTTT.